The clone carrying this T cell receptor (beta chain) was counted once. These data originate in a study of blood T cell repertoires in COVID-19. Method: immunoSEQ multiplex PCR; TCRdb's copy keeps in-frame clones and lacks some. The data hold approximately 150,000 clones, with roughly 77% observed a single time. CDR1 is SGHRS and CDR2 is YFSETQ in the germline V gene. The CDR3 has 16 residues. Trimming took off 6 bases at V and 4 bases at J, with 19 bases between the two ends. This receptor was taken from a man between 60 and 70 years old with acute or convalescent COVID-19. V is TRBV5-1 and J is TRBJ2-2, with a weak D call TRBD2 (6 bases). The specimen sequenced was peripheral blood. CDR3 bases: TGCGCCAGCAACCTGGAGCAGGGAGGAGGCACCGGGGAGCTGTTTTTT. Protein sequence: CASNLEQGGGTGELFF. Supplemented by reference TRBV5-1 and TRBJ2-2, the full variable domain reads KAGVTQTPRYLIKTRGQQVTLSCSPISGHRSVSWYQQTPGQGLQFLFEYFSETQRNKGNFPGRFSGRQFSNSRSEMNVSTLELGDSALYLCASNLEQGGGTGELFFGEGSRLTVL.